This T cell receptor (beta chain) was captured by sequencing in a study of cytomegalovirus exposure and HLA in healthy donors. This clone is labeled as medium-sized. Germline lookup yields CDR1 SGHRS and CDR2 YFSETQ. V lost 4 bases and J 3 bases, leaving 13 bases between the germline ends. The CDR3 runs 14 residues. PCR involved 60 Vbeta and 13 Jbeta primers. TCRdb's copy holds only in-frame clones and misses some; the assay was immunoSEQ multiplex PCR. The sample consists of some 41,000 clones, almost 70% of them appearing once. The J gene is TRBJ1-2, the V gene TRBV5-1; perhaps TRBD1 as D (5 bases). Sample: PBMCs. The sequence came from a man in his forties in good health and CMV-seronegative. The CDR3, as DNA: TGCGCCAGCAGCACCGGGGGGACGGACTATGGCTACACCTTC. This gives the protein CASSTGGTDYGYTF.